The 2 T cell receptor beta chains presented below share a single source sample, sequenced in a study of response to subunit inactivated influenza vaccine. TCRdb called the RT-PCR reads again in MiXCR, with one record for every CDR3 protein. The profile covers some 500,000 distinct CDR3 sequences, with approximately 16% appearing a single time and less than 4% taken by the ten largest. Sequenced material: CD4+ T cells sorted from PBMCs, taken 23 months after vaccination. These receptors all come from a man aged 45 to 70 who received an inactivated influenza vaccine.

This clonotype was counted only a few times. This CDR3 is CASSLAAGGNEKLFF. As DNA, the CDR3 is TGTGCCAGCAGTTTAGCGGCGGGGGGGAATGAAAAACTGTTTTTT. J is TRBJ1-4 and V is TRBV12-3 or TRBV12-4, with a tentative D call TRBD1 (5 bases). Trimming cost V 0 bases and J 5 bases, with 10 bases left between them. The CDR3 has 15 amino acids.

This chain links TRBV24-1 with TRBJ2-3, with 10 bases identical to TRBD2. Germline CDR1 and CDR2: KGHDR and SFDVKD. Unmatched junction bases numbered 5, after V lost 6 bases and J lost 6 bases. The CDR3 is 14 residues long. DNA of the CDR3: TGTGCCACCAGTCTCAGCGGGGGGGCGGATACGCAGTATTTT. Translating gives CATSLSGGADTQYF.